This TCR beta chain was profiled in a study of T-cell memory formation after mild COVID-19. About the research overall: Largely, TCR clusters stayed within a single donor.

TCRdb used MiXCR to reprocess the 5' RACE reads, holding one entry per CDR3 protein. The repertoire holds about 470,000 distinct CDR3 sequences, with nearly 25% as singletons. Findings and caveats of the study: Clones which contracted sat mainly in CM and EM if CD4+, and in EMRA if CD8+.

Looked up from germline, CDR1 is LNHNV and CDR2 is YYDKDF (reference sequence). V lost 3 bases, J lost 7 bases, and 10 bases lay in between. The CDR3 is 12 residues long. Note on this clonotype: What it recognizes is unknown.

The receptor was isolated from an adult woman who had mild COVID-19 (a few samples of this study predate the infection). Cell type and time point are not known. The rearrangement links TRBV15 to TRBJ2-7; possibly TRBD2 for D (5 bases). The sequenced material came from PBMCs or a T cell subset sorted from them (not recorded which). As DNA, the CDR3 is TGTGCCACCAGCAGGAGGTCGGGGGAGCAGTACTTC. Its protein product is CATSRRSGEQYF.